The T cell receptor beta chain described here comes from a study of blood T cell repertoires in COVID-19 (dated by TCRdb to 2019 to 2021). Regarding the research as a whole: Collaborator samples came from the United States, Italy and Spain and covered acute and convalescent phases of COVID-19. Deeply sampled blood TCRbeta repertoires from subjects exposed to, actively infected with, or recovered from COVID-19 were included in the dataset. Where available, HLA class I and class II types were taken from metadata supplied by the sample provider and were not determined by assay-based typing. The prospective study material was composed of cDNA or gDNA derived from T cells, B-cell-depleted T cells, or PBMCs. The repertoires were released in a freely available public database meant as a resource for research on the immune response to SARS-CoV-2. Samples were obtained from the ongoing ImmuneRACE study (first 160 participants) and from 1,000 to 1,500 subjects provided by 6 global collaborators. Nearly every sample came with metadata listing a de-identified subject ID, COVID-19 status, age in years and sex.

In the case of this clone: Its antigen is unknown. Base quality data are lacking; no much larger clone is found one base away.

The CDR3 runs 16 amino acids, cysteine and phenylalanine included. CDR3 DNA is the only sequence kept; it has 48 bases, read in frame from the first base. Compared with germline, V lacks 6 bases and J lacks 3 bases; bases without a gene match: 11. CDR1 and CDR2 are read off the germline V gene as SGHNT and YENEEA. Enrolling through a virtual design, the prospective study's participants ranged in age from roughly 18 to 89 years and lived across approximately 25 United States geographic areas. In the prospective study, participants were assigned to cohorts based on the clinical history participants reported in a screening survey and a study questionnaire. Each participant in the prospective study had whole blood, serum and a nasopharyngeal or oropharyngeal swab collected by mobile phlebotomists. Prospective study participants could optionally give additional blood draws and questionnaires over a roughly two-month period. Blood samples from the prospective study were shipped frozen or at room temperature prior to DNA extraction.

The immunoSEQ Assay, a bias-controlled multiplex PCR, was used to amplify TCRbeta CDR3 regions from genomic DNA. Per the authors' processing: Within the assay, amplification of reference gene primers was used to estimate how many nucleated cells each sample contained. To quantify the absolute abundance of each unique TCRbeta CDR3 rearrangement, sequence reads were collapsed and filtered. For each sample, productive Simpson clonality was calculated as the square root of Simpson's diversity index over productive rearrangements. The immuneACCESS repertoire file appears here via TCRdb, limited to in-frame rearrangements. These files lack a portion of the clones; in checked studies, under half of the deficit traces to unresolved V genes, and the cause of the others is not known. V, J and clone size reflect that table, while D and trimming were determined from the DNA. For this sample the table gives 200,000 to 250,000 clones, of which about 91% were detected only once. Jointly, the top ten make up over 12% of the sample.

What the study reported, not specific to this receptor: How much clinical and demographic metadata was included differed by source and by participant, and the metadata was provided uncurated.

Sequences were obtained from PBMCs or T cells enriched from blood (not recorded which). The sequence is built from TRBV11-3 and TRBJ1-5; the junction holds 7 bases that match TRBD1. The source is a woman in her forties or fifties with acute COVID-19. DNA sequence: TGTGCCAGCAGTGATGACAGGGTTTCTCTCAATCAGCCCCAGCATTTT. It translates to CASSDDRVSLNQPQHF.